The clone carrying this T cell receptor beta chain was detected a few times. The data derive from a study of T cells in Graves' hyperthyroidism and ophthalmopathy. The TCR beta CDR3 regions underwent amplification using RNA transcripts as the source. First-round RT-PCR targeting the TCR CDR3 was performed with the HTBI primer set. MiXCR was run by TCRdb on the multiplex PCR reads, yielding one entry per CDR3 protein. The sample includes a few hundred thousand distinct CDR3 sequences, about 13% of them seen just once. The CDR3 sequence is 14 residues long. Per germline, CDR1 SGHRS and CDR2 YFSETQ. V lost 0 bases, J lost 4 bases, and 10 bases lay in between.

Sequenced: blood. The TCR sequence derives from a woman aged 35 to 49 with Graves' ophthalmopathy. The chain links TRBV5-1 to TRBJ1-2; no clear D gene. CDR3 amino acids: CASSLDDGFYGYTF. In DNA, the CDR3 is TGCGCCAGCAGCTTGGACGACGGATTCTATGGCTACACCTTC.